Below, 2 T cell receptor beta chains from the same sample are listed, as sequenced in a study of T cells in women clearing cervical HPV infection. TCRdb's copy holds only in-frame clones and misses some; the assay was immunoSEQ multiplex PCR. The sample spans 45,000 to 55,000 clones; the ten largest clones claim approximately 1%. Sequencing was done on a sample of blood buffy coat. The source is a woman aged 18-70 years with a cervical HPV16 infection that either progressed to CIN3+ or cleared (not recorded which).

With respect to this clone: The CDR3 extends 3 residues past the end of the read, so its final part is completed from the germline J gene. The chain is built from TRBV2 and TRBJ1-2; tentatively, D is TRBD1 (6 bases). CDR1 is SNHLY and CDR2 is FYNNEI in the germline V gene. With 6 bases removed from V and 4 bases from J, the gap between germline ends came to 18 bases. The CDR3 length is 15 residues. The CDR3 here is CASSGSLQGPYGYTF. The sequenced part of the CDR3 DNA is TGTGCCAGCAGCGGATCTCTACAGGGCCCCTATGGC.

CDR3 loop: CASSLAGRSKGYTF. CDR3 DNA (partial): TGCGCCAGCAGCTTGGCGGGGAGATCGAAGGGC. V usage is TRBV5-1 and J usage is TRBJ1-2; D ambiguous. The CDR3 extends 3 residues past the end of the read, so its final part is completed from the germline J gene. The germline gives CDR1 SGHRS, CDR2 YFSETQ. CDR3 length: 14 amino acids.